This TCR beta chain emerged from a study of beta chain features in type 1 diabetes. Points from the study as a whole: The VDJ junctions of type 1 diabetes patients carried fewer insertions and more deletions.

Based on CD45RO/CCR7/CD25/CD127/CD95/CD27, CD4+ regulatory, stem cell-like memory, naive and central memory cells were sorted. Sorted populations were all over 95% pure. What was sequenced were expressed TCRB transcripts, since all of the isolated RNA had been reverse transcribed. Reads from naive, central memory and regulatory T cell samples averaged roughly 3.8 million. This table comes from immunoSEQ multiplex PCR, and its TCRdb copy is limited to in-frame clones, with some not included. In the table there are fewer than 650,000 clones, 15% to 18% of which are singletons. V was trimmed by 5 bases and J by 0 bases, leaving 18 bases between them. Germline CDR1 reads SEHNR; CDR2 reads FQNEAQ (reference sequence). This CDR3 has 17 amino acids. This clone was seen a few times. What it recognizes is unknown.

The TCR was taken from a man younger than 35 in good health. The gene calls are TRBV7-9 and TRBJ2-3; D unclear. The specimen sequenced was naive CD4+ T cells from blood. The chain's CDR3 is CASSPYSGRFSTDTQYF. Here the CDR3 DNA reads TGTGCCAGCAGCCCATACTCCGGGCGGTTTAGCACAGATACGCAGTATTTT.